These 17 T cell receptor beta chains originate from one sample sequenced in a study of blood T cell repertoires in COVID-19. Using immunoSEQ multiplex PCR, the repertoire was profiled, and TCRdb retains in-frame clones only, with some absent. The sample has some 160,000 clones, roughly 80% seen once. Source material: peripheral blood. The receptors come from a woman aged 80 or older with acute or convalescent COVID-19.

This rearrangement joins TRBV3-1 (or the pseudogene TRBV3-2) to TRBJ1-1; the D gene is possibly TRBD1 (6 bases). Trimming pared 5 bases from V and 5 bases from J, leaving 9 bases between. CDR1 is LGHDT and CDR2 is YNNKEL in the germline V gene (reference sequence). This CDR3 is 12 amino acids long. The CDR3 protein is CASSSGVTEAFF. CDR3 nucleotide sequence: TGTGCCAGCAGCTCAGGGGTAACTGAAGCTTTCTTT.

The chain couples TRBV6-5 to TRBJ2-7, with 8 bases identical to TRBD1. This CDR3 has 13 amino acids. V was clipped by 6 bases and J by 3 bases; unmatched bases: 4. Looked up from germline, CDR1 is MNHEY and CDR2 is SVGAGI. In DNA form, the CDR3 reads TGTGCCAGCAGGCGGACAGGGAACTACGAGCAGTACTTC. Translating gives CASRRTGNYEQYF.

This clone was recorded a few times. This chain uses TRBV4-1 with TRBJ1-2; 8 bases are shared with TRBD1. The CDR3 is 17 amino acids. With V trimmed by 8 bases and J by 6 bases, 20 bases remained unmatched. Germline V lookup: CDR1 MGHRA, CDR2 YSYEKL. The CDR3 protein is CASGSPTGRGPRNGYTF. The CDR3 coding sequence is TGCGCCAGCGGCAGCCCAACGGGCAGGGGGCCAAGGAATGGCTACACCTTC.

Only one count was recorded for this clone. CDR3 sequence (DNA): TGTGCCAGCACGGAGACTAGCGGCGTCAGGGGCTACAATGAGCAGTTCTTC. Translation gives CASTETSGVRGYNEQFF. The chain joins TRBV28 to TRBJ2-1; TRBD2 agrees at 9 bases. V shed 7 bases and J 3 bases; nucleotides not matched to a gene: 13. CDR1 and CDR2 from the germline V gene are MDHEN and SYDVKM. The CDR3 extends over 17 amino acids.

This sequence joins TRBV19 and TRBJ2-2, with 9 bases aligning to TRBD1. V gave up 0 bases and J gave up 7 bases; unmatched junction bases: 6. The CDR3 runs to 16 residues. The germline V gene has CDR1 LNHDA and CDR2 SQIVND (reference sequence). CDR3 nucleotide sequence: TGTGCCAGTAGTATAGAGGGACAGGGTAGAGGCGGGGAGCTGTTTTTT. Amino acids: CASSIEGQGRGGELFF.

The chain has TRBV5-1 and TRBJ1-3; 7 positions agree with TRBD1. V lost 0 bases and J lost 2; bases outside the gene matches: 8. The CDR3 runs 17 residues. CDR1 and CDR2 (germline): SGHRS, YFSETQ. CDR3 residues: CASSLVVGGRPGNTIYF. CDR3 DNA sequence: TGCGCCAGCAGCTTGGTTGTAGGGGGCAGACCTGGAAACACCATATATTTT.

The chain combines TRBV5-1 with TRBJ2-2, with no clear D. The CDR3 runs to 16 residues. V was cut by 2 bases and J by 1 base, with 12 bases left in between. Germline V gives CDR1 SGHRS, CDR2 YFSETQ. The CDR3: CASSFSTAGNTGELFF. The DNA of the CDR3 is TGCGCCAGCAGCTTTTCGACCGCAGGGAACACCGGGGAGCTGTTTTTT.

The chain carries TRBV5-1 and TRBJ1-1, with no clear D. There are 13 residues in the CDR3. V was shortened by 0 bases and J by 2 bases, with 5 bases between the two germline ends. The germline CDR1 and CDR2 sequences are SGHRS and YFSETQ. CDR3 nucleotides: TGCGCCAGCAGCTTGGGACTAAACACTGAAGCTTTCTTT. Encoded protein: CASSLGLNTEAFF.

This chain uses TRBV7-9 with TRBJ1-1; D ambiguous. With 2 bases removed from V and 6 bases from J, the gap between germline ends came to 13 bases. The length of the CDR3 is 14 residues. Germline assignment: CDR1 SEHNR and CDR2 FQNEAQ (reference sequence). CDR3 sequence: CASSLRDSGSEAFF. The CDR3, as DNA: TGTGCCAGCAGCTTAAGGGATTCGGGGTCTGAAGCTTTCTTT. The full variable domain, completed using reference TRBV7-9 and TRBJ1-1, is DTGVSQNPRHKITKRGQNVTFRCDPISEHNRLYWYRQTLGQGPEFLTYFQNEAQLEKSRLLSDRFSAERPKGSFSTLEIQRTEQGDSAMYLCASSLRDSGSEAFFGQGTRLTVV.

The V and J genes are TRBV15 and TRBJ2-2; D unresolved. The CDR3 totals 16 residues. Per the germline V gene, CDR1 is LNHNV and CDR2 is YYDKDF (reference sequence). Trimming took 6 bases from V and 0 from J, leaving 14 bases between them. The CDR3 nucleotides are TGTGCCACCAGGCAATTGGGCATCGCGAACACCGGGGAGCTGTTTTTT. Amino acids: CATRQLGIANTGELFF.

V is TRBV30 and J is TRBJ2-5, with TRBD2 identical over 8 bases. V dropped 2 bases and J dropped 5; count of bases not matched to a gene: 7. This CDR3 contains 14 residues. Germline V CDR1 and CDR2: GTSNPN, SVGIG (reference sequence). The CDR3 DNA follows: TGTGCCTGGAGTTACGGCGGGGGGAGTGAGACCCAGTACTTC. Encoded protein: CAWSYGGGSETQYF.

The J gene is TRBJ2-2, the V gene TRBV10-3; 14 positions agree with TRBD2. The CDR3 is made up of 15 amino acids. Germline CDR1 and CDR2: ENHRY and SYGVKD. Trimming took 4 bases from V and 5 from J; bases not matched to a gene: 0. The CDR3: CAISGLAGGTGELFF. In nucleotides, the CDR3 is TGTGCCATCAGTGGACTAGCGGGAGGGACCGGGGAGCTGTTTTTT.

V and J are TRBV24-1 and TRBJ1-5; TRBD1 is a possible D gene (6 bases). V lost 3 bases to trimming and J lost 3 bases, with 17 bases between them. Germline V lookup: CDR1 KGHDR, CDR2 SFDVKD. The CDR3 loop spans 17 amino acids. Here the CDR3 DNA reads TGTGCCACCAGTGATCCGTTGAGGGGGTCCTCCAATCAGCCCCAGCATTTT. This gives the protein CATSDPLRGSSNQPQHF.

The gene calls are TRBV5-1 and TRBJ2-1, with 10 positions matching TRBD1. CDR3 size: 15 residues. With 3 bases clipped from V and 8 bases from J, the junction kept 8 bases outside the gene matches. Germline V gene sequence: CDR1 SGHRS, CDR2 YFSETQ. In DNA form, the CDR3 reads TGCGCCAGCAGCTCGGGACAGGGGCCTTTGGATGAGCAGTTCTTC. Protein: CASSSGQGPLDEQFF. Full variable domain (rest looked up from reference TRBV5-1 and TRBJ2-1): KAGVTQTPRYLIKTRGQQVTLSCSPISGHRSVSWYQQTPGQGLQFLFEYFSETQRNKGNFPGRFSGRQFSNSRSEMNVSTLELGDSALYLCASSSGQGPLDEQFFGPGTRLTVL.

The CDR3 nucleotides read TGTGCCAGCGGGACTAGCGGAACCTACGAGCAGTACTTC. Its translation: CASGTSGTYEQYF. J is TRBJ2-7 and V is TRBV28; 11 nucleotides line up with TRBD2. V trimming: 8 bases; J trimming: 2 bases; junction bases outside the gene matches: 2. CDR3 length equals 13 residues. Germline V lookup: CDR1 MDHEN, CDR2 SYDVKM.

This chain connects TRBV5-5 to TRBJ1-2; 7 bases agree with TRBD1. The CDR3 runs 13 residues. The germline CDR1 and CDR2 sequences are SGHKS and YYEKEE (reference sequence). V lost 2 bases and J lost 4; bases outside the gene matches: 2. The CDR3 bases are TGTGCCAGCAGCTTCGGGACAGCCTATGGCTACACCTTC. It encodes CASSFGTAYGYTF.

CDR3 amino acids: CASSRDLDEQYF. DNA for the CDR3: TGTGCCAGCAGTCGGGACTTAGACGAGCAGTACTTC. The V call is TRBV7-2, the J call TRBJ2-7; TRBD2 might be the D (6 bases). The germline V and J ends were trimmed by 6 bases and 5 bases, with 11 bases remaining between them. This CDR3 contains 12 residues. Germline-derived CDR1 and CDR2 are SGHTA and FQGNSA.